This TCR beta chain was captured by sequencing in a study of blood T cell repertoires in COVID-19 (dated by TCRdb to 2018 to 2021). Regarding the research as a whole: Collaborator samples came from the United States, Italy and Spain and covered acute and convalescent phases of COVID-19. The prospective study material was composed of cDNA or gDNA derived from T cells, B-cell-depleted T cells, or PBMCs. Samples were obtained from the ongoing ImmuneRACE study (first 160 participants) and from about 1,300 subjects provided by 6 global collaborators. Nearly every sample came with metadata listing a de-identified subject ID, COVID-19 status, age in years and sex. Deeply sampled blood TCRbeta repertoires from subjects exposed to, actively infected with, or recovered from COVID-19 were included in the dataset. A freely available public database, intended as a resource for researchers studying the immune response to SARS-CoV-2, is where the repertoires were released. Where available, HLA class I and class II types were taken from metadata supplied by the sample provider and were not determined by assay-based typing.

In the prospective study, participants were 18 to 89 years old, resided in fewer than 25 geographic areas of the United States, and were enrolled through a virtual design. In the prospective study, participants were assigned to cohorts based on the clinical history participants reported in a screening survey and a study questionnaire. ImmuneRACE Cohort 3 recovered participants were defined by two consecutive negative NP/OP PCR tests, healthcare professional clearance, or symptom resolution. In the prospective study, mobile phlebotomists collected whole blood, serum and a nasopharyngeal or oropharyngeal swab from each participant. Over a 2-month period, participants in the prospective study had the option of providing additional blood draws and questionnaires. Before DNA extraction, prospective study blood samples were shipped either frozen or at room temperature. The CDR3 sequence holds 16 residues, the cysteine and phenylalanine included. Just the 48-base CDR3 DNA is kept, in frame starting at base 1. Via the germline V gene (reference sequence), CDR1 is LGHDT and CDR2 YNNKEL. Germline trimming: 0 bases from V, 4 bases from J; junction bases outside gene matches: 6.

TCRbeta CDR3 regions were amplified from genomic DNA using the immunoSEQ Assay, a bias-controlled multiplex PCR. The authors' pipeline ran thus. Nucleated cell counts per sample were estimated from amplification of reference gene primers within the assay. To quantify the absolute abundance of each unique TCRbeta CDR3 rearrangement, sequence reads were collapsed and filtered. For each sample, productive Simpson clonality was calculated as the square root of Simpson's diversity index over productive rearrangements. TCRdb took over this immuneACCESS table, retaining in-frame rearrangements with V and J assigned. Such tables are incomplete; in checked studies, under half of the missing clones stem from an unresolved V gene, and the remainder is unexplained. The V and J calls and clone size come from that table; D and trimming were worked out from the DNA. The sample table lists around 170,000 clones, roughly 88% of them with a count of one. The ten most abundant clones make up 7.5% to 10% of the sample.

Comment on this clone: The specificity of this receptor is unknown. No base-level quality is on record; no much larger clone is a single base apart.

The research as a whole found: How much clinical and demographic metadata was included differed by source and by participant, and the metadata was provided uncurated.

Recombination joined TRBV3-1 (or the pseudogene TRBV3-2) with TRBJ2-1; the central 7 bases match TRBD2. Sequencing was performed on PBMCs or T cells enriched from blood (not recorded which). The receptor comes from a young woman who had recovered from COVID-19. CDR3 region: CASSQDEGTNYNEQFF. The sequence in DNA is TGTGCCAGCAGCCAAGATGAAGGGACTAATTACAATGAGCAGTTCTTC.